These 14 T cell receptor beta chains were sequenced from one sample in a study of OX40 agonist ivuxolimab in advanced cancers. Library method: the immunoSEQ multiplex PCR assay. In its TCRdb copy, this immuneACCESS table keeps in-frame sequences only and misses some clones. Where compared with another copy, unresolved V genes explain less than half of these, and the others have no known cause. The sample records almost 70,000 clones, about 89% of which are singletons. The biggest ten clones account for just under 0.3% of the sample. Material: CD4+ or CD8+ T cells sorted from blood, obtained in a trial of the OX40 agonist ivuxolimab. The receptors here all came from an adult with an advanced solid tumor such as melanoma, head and neck, liver or kidney cancer.

The V gene is TRBV27, the J gene TRBJ2-7; TRBD2 matches at 12 bases. The CDR3 length is 14 residues. Germline values: CDR1 MNHEY, CDR2 SMNVEV (reference sequence). J was trimmed by 4 bases and V by 6 bases; bases with no gene match: 4. The chain's CDR3 is CASSSTSGRYEQYF. CDR3 bases: TGTGCCAGCAGCTCGACTAGCGGGAGATACGAGCAGTACTTC.

This chain uses TRBV19 with TRBJ2-3; the D gene is possibly TRBD1 (5 bases). Trimming cost V 3 bases and J 2 bases, with 9 bases left between them. The CDR3 runs 14 residues. In germline, CDR1 is LNHDA, CDR2 SQIVND (reference sequence). The CDR3 nucleotides are TGTGCCAGTAGTATTCTGGGGCCCACAGATACGCAGTATTTT. It yields the protein CASSILGPTDTQYF.

The V gene is TRBV11-2, the J gene TRBJ2-2; D possibly corresponds to TRBD2 (6 bases). V lost 7 bases and J 1 base, leaving 10 bases between the germline ends. CDR1 and CDR2 (germline): SGHAT, FQNNGV. CDR3 length equals 14 residues. This CDR3 is CASKRALNTGELFF. CDR3 in DNA: TGTGCCAGCAAGCGGGCGCTGAACACCGGGGAGCTGTTTTTT.

V is TRBV30 and J is TRBJ1-2; D possibly corresponds to TRBD1 (5 bases). The V end lost 0 bases, the J end lost 2 bases, and 10 bases lay between the germline ends. The CDR3 is made up of 14 amino acids. CDR1 and CDR2 (germline): GTSNPN, SVGIG (reference sequence). The CDR3: CAWSVEGLNYGYTF. The CDR3 DNA is TGTGCCTGGAGTGTCGAGGGGTTAAACTATGGCTACACCTTC.

The J gene is TRBJ2-5, the V gene TRBV6-6; 7 bases agree with TRBD1. The length of the CDR3 is 13 residues. Germline-derived CDR1 and CDR2 are MNHNY and SVGAGI (reference sequence). The V gene end was trimmed by 2 bases and the J gene end by 5 bases; junction bases not matched to a gene: 2. In nucleotides, the CDR3 is TGTGCCAGCAGTTACCGACAGGGCGAGACCCAGTACTTC. Its protein is CASSYRQGETQYF.

This chain joins TRBV28 and TRBJ1-1; weak D call: TRBD1 (5 bases). V was shortened by 6 bases and J by 6 bases, with 8 bases between the two germline ends. The CDR3 spans 11 residues. Germline CDR1 is MDHEN and CDR2 is SYDVKM. The CDR3 spells CASRGRAEAFF. The CDR3 DNA is TGTGCCAGCAGGGGCAGGGCTGAAGCTTTCTTT.

The chain combines TRBV29-1 with TRBJ2-7, with 7 positions matching TRBD1. There are 12 residues in the CDR3. After removal of 3 bases from V and 3 bases from J, the junction contained 2 bases not matched to a gene. Germline CDR1 reads SQVTM; CDR2 reads ANQGSEA. The CDR3 reads CSVDWTGYEQYF. The CDR3 coding sequence is TGCAGCGTTGACTGGACAGGCTACGAGCAGTACTTC.

The chain couples TRBV6-1 to TRBJ1-5; D is unclear. V was clipped by 6 bases and J by 2 bases, with 8 bases between them. The CDR3 sequence is 13 residues long. The V gene's germline CDR1 is MNHNS and CDR2 SASEGT. CDR3 region: CASRPGGNQPQHF. The CDR3 DNA sequence: TGTGCCAGCAGGCCCGGGGGCAATCAGCCCCAGCATTTT.

V is TRBV29-1 and J is TRBJ2-2; D unresolved. Trimming removed 3 bases from V and 3 bases from J, with 8 bases in between. The germline V gene encodes CDR1 SQVTM and CDR2 ANQGSEA. The CDR3 runs 13 residues. CDR3 amino acids: CSVDFRDTGELFF. In DNA, the CDR3 is TGCAGCGTTGATTTCAGAGACACCGGGGAGCTGTTTTTT.

V gene TRBV7-2 combines with J gene TRBJ2-3, with a weak D call TRBD1 (6 bases). Trimming took off 1 base at V and 1 base at J, with 15 bases between the two ends. In germline, CDR1 is SGHTA, CDR2 FQGNSA. The CDR3 spans 17 residues. CDR3 loop: CASSLVLGAGGTDTQYF. CDR3 DNA sequence: TGTGCCAGCAGCTTAGTTCTGGGGGCCGGAGGCACAGATACGCAGTATTTT.

Notes on this clone: At one of its ends the junction is not consistent with the germline gene, which may arise from a read error. This chain links TRBV28 with TRBJ2-6, with no clear D. The CDR3 covers 16 residues. Germline V CDR1 and CDR2: MDHEN, SYDVKM. The CDR3, as DNA: TGTGCCAGCGGTTTAGTCTTGTCCTCTGGGGCCAACGTCCTGACTTTC. It is translated as CASGLVLSSGANVLTF.

The chain links TRBV5-1 to TRBJ1-1, with unresolved D. Germline V gene data show CDR1 as SGHRS and CDR2 as YFSETQ. The ends were cut back, 2 bases at V and 0 bases at J, with 14 bases in the middle. The length of the CDR3 is 16 residues. The CDR3 nucleotides read TGCGCCAGCAGCTTAGGAACAAACCTCATGAACACTGAAGCTTTCTTT. The encoded protein is CASSLGTNLMNTEAFF.

The chain joins TRBV7-9 to TRBJ2-1; 8 nucleotides align to TRBD1. This CDR3 contains 14 residues. Germline-derived CDR1 and CDR2 are SEHNR and FQNEAQ (reference sequence). Trimming at V came to 2 bases and at J to 5 bases, leaving 2 bases not matched to a gene. CDR3 coding DNA: TGTGCCAGCAGCTTACAGGGGGCGGACAATGAGCAGTTCTTC. Residues: CASSLQGADNEQFF.

The chain links TRBV29-1 to TRBJ2-7, with 7 bases lining up with TRBD2. This CDR3 comprises 15 residues. V dropped 4 bases and J dropped 3; count of bases not matched to a gene: 12. Germline V gene sequence: CDR1 SQVTM, CDR2 ANQGSEA. Written as DNA, the CDR3 is TGCAGCGTTGGGGGAGGGGTGAGTAACCACTACGAGCAGTACTTC. Translating gives CSVGGGVSNHYEQYF.